These 31 T cell receptor beta chains were sequenced from one sample in a study of neurological immune-mediated disorders. TCRdb reprocessed the 5' RACE reads with MiXCR, giving one entry per CDR3 protein. The table records some 60,000 distinct CDR3 sequences, less than 6% of them present only once. Input material: PBMCs. The source of these receptors is a woman between 50 and 59 years old with multiple sclerosis.

This clonotype was seen only a few times. A much larger clone lies a single base off, so this may be a read error. Because it lacks the conserved phenylalanine or tryptophan at the end, this CDR3 is likely a read error. The chain combines TRBV7-2 with TRBJ1-3; D is ambiguous. V lost 2 bases, J lost 2 bases, and 10 bases lay in between. The germline V gene has CDR1 SGHTA and CDR2 FQGNSA. The length of the CDR3 is 15 residues. CDR3 nucleotide sequence: TGTGCCAGCAGCTTAATAGTTCAGGCTGGAAACACCATATATTAT. It is translated as CASSLIVQAGNTIYY.

A few counts support this clonotype. V usage is TRBV15 and J usage is TRBJ2-1, with D perhaps matching TRBD2 (5 bases). CDR1 and CDR2 from the germline V gene are LNHNV and YYDKDF (reference sequence). CDR3 size: 12 residues. Trimming cost V 3 bases and J 10 bases, with 10 bases left between them. CDR3 coding DNA: TGTGCCACCAGCAGGTCCCGAGGGGAGCAGTTCTTC. Amino acid sequence: CATSRSRGEQFF. Filled out from reference TRBV15 and TRBJ2-1, the complete variable domain reads DAMVIQNPRYQVTQFGKPVTLSCSQTLNHNVMYWYQQKSSQAPKLLFHYYDKDFNNEADTPDNFQSRRPNTSFCFLDIRSPGLGDTAMYLCATSRSRGEQFFGPGTRLTVL.

The sample holds many counts of this clonotype. The chain carries TRBV5-1 and TRBJ1-1; TRBD1 matches at 8 bases. CDR3 length: 12 residues. V lost 3 bases and J lost 10; bases outside the gene matches: 5. The V gene's germline CDR1 is SGHRS and CDR2 YFSETQ. CDR3 coding DNA: TGCGCCAGCAGCTGGACAGGGTACGGAGCTTTCTTT. Protein: CASSWTGYGAFF. The variable domain in full, completed from reference TRBV5-1 and TRBJ1-1, reads KAGVTQTPRYLIKTRGQQVTLSCSPISGHRSVSWYQQTPGQGLQFLFEYFSETQRNKGNFPGRFSGRQFSNSRSEMNVSTLELGDSALYLCASSWTGYGAFFGQGTRLTVV.

The genes are TRBV20-1 and TRBJ1-6; TRBD1 matches 7 bases. There are 14 residues in the CDR3. J was trimmed by 2 bases and V by 7 bases; bases with no gene match: 5. CDR1 and CDR2 (germline): DFQATT, SNEGSKA (reference sequence). The CDR3 reads CSGYRGAYNSPLHF. The DNA for the CDR3 is TGCAGTGGCTACAGGGGAGCCTATAATTCACCCCTCCACTTT.

Concerning this clonotype itself: One end of the junction is discordant with germline, which a read error may explain. This chain links TRBV6-2 or TRBV6-3 with TRBJ2-3; tentatively, D is TRBD2 (6 bases). Germline V lookup: CDR1 MNHEY, CDR2 SVGEGT. The CDR3 consists of 13 residues. CDR3 bases: TGTGCCACCAGTAGGGACTCGACAGATACGCAGTATTTT. Translated: CATSRDSTDTQYF.

This clonotype was seen repeatedly, ten times or more. The gene calls are TRBV7-8 and TRBJ2-6; perhaps TRBD2 as D (5 bases). V dropped 5 bases and J dropped 4 bases, with 12 bases sitting between them. In germline, CDR1 is SGHVS, CDR2 FQNEAQ. The CDR3 runs 15 residues. The CDR3 sequence: CASSLEGPGANVLTF. CDR3 bases: TGTGCCAGCAGCCTAGAGGGCCCGGGGGCCAACGTCCTGACTTTC.

Ten or more counts support this clonotype. This sequence joins TRBV12-3 or TRBV12-4 and TRBJ2-3; D is perhaps TRBD1 (6 bases). The CDR3 is made up of 16 amino acids. Trimming stripped 2 bases from V and 0 bases from J, with 12 bases between. The chain's CDR3 is CASSLTSGHSTDTQYF. In nucleotides, the CDR3 is TGTGCCAGCAGTTTAACTTCGGGACATAGCACAGATACGCAGTATTTT.

V usage is TRBV9 and J usage is TRBJ2-1; 13 positions agree with TRBD2. Unmatched junction bases numbered 5, after V lost 2 bases and J lost 6 bases. Germline CDR1 and CDR2: SGDLS and YYNGEE. This CDR3 has 16 residues. As DNA, the CDR3 is TGTGCCAGCAGCGTTGGACTAGCGGGGGTCTCCAATGAGCAGTTCTTC. It translates to CASSVGLAGVSNEQFF. Together with reference TRBV9 and TRBJ2-1, the CDR3 gives the full variable domain: DSGVTQTPKHLITATGQRVTLRCSPRSGDLSVYWYQQSLDQGLQFLIQYYNGEERAKGNILERFSAQQFPDLHSELNLSSLELGDSALYFCASSVGLAGVSNEQFFGPGTRLTVL.

This clonotype was observed many times. The gene calls are TRBV24-1 and TRBJ2-3; D may match TRBD1 or TRBD2 (7 bases each). V was shortened by 3 bases and J by 7 bases, with 19 bases between the two germline ends. The CDR3 has 16 residues. Looked up from germline, CDR1 is KGHDR and CDR2 is SFDVKD. This CDR3 is CATSDPQGGDRNTQYF. The CDR3 DNA reads TGTGCCACCAGTGATCCCCAGGGGGGGGACAGAAATACGCAGTATTTT.

This clonotype was seen repeatedly, ten times or more. This chain uses TRBV5-5 with TRBJ2-3; TRBD1 agrees at 7 bases. This CDR3 is 14 amino acids long. Germline V gene lookup returns CDR1 SGHKS and CDR2 YYEKEE (reference sequence). Trimming at V came to 3 bases and at J to 5 bases, leaving 6 bases not matched to a gene. CDR3 sequence (DNA): TGTGCCAGCAGCTCGGACAGGAGCGGAGATACGCAGTATTTT. Its protein is CASSSDRSGDTQYF.

This clonotype was seen ten or more times. J is TRBJ2-6 and V is TRBV10-3; TRBD1 matches at 7 bases. The CDR3 covers 16 residues. From germline, CDR1 is ENHRY and CDR2 SYGVKD. J gave up 3 bases and V 2 bases, and 4 bases lay outside the gene matches. The CDR3 DNA reads as TGTGCCATCAGTGAGCCGACAGGGTTTGGGGCCAACGTCCTGACTTTC. Its translation: CAISEPTGFGANVLTF.

The table lists this clonotype with many counts. The chain links TRBV5-6 to TRBJ1-1; D not resolved. This CDR3 has 14 residues. V dropped 6 bases and J dropped 0 bases, with 12 bases sitting between them. The germline V gene encodes CDR1 SGHDT and CDR2 YYEEEE. The CDR3, as DNA: TGTGCCAGCAAGCGACGAGAGGTGAACACTGAAGCTTTCTTT. Amino acid sequence: CASKRREVNTEAFF.

The V call is TRBV15, the J call TRBJ1-5, with D tentatively TRBD1 (6 bases). This CDR3 is 14 amino acids long. Trimming shortened V by 1 base and J by 11 bases, and 15 bases separated the two germline ends. Germline V gene sequence: CDR1 LNHNV, CDR2 YYDKDF (reference sequence). In DNA form, the CDR3 reads TGTGCCACCAGCAGAGGTAAAGGGGCAGGGGCCCAGCATTTT. Protein: CATSRGKGAGAQHF. Using reference TRBV15 and TRBJ1-5 for the parts outside the CDR3, the full variable domain is DAMVIQNPRYQVTQFGKPVTLSCSQTLNHNVMYWYQQKSSQAPKLLFHYYDKDFNNEADTPDNFQSRRPNTSFCFLDIRSPGLGDTAMYLCATSRGKGAGAQHFGDGTRLSIL.

V gene TRBV5-8 combines with J gene TRBJ2-6; D unclear. Germline CDR1 SGHTS, CDR2 YDEGEE. V was trimmed by 1 base and J by 2 bases, leaving 7 bases between them. The length of the CDR3 is 15 residues. CDR3 coding DNA: TGTGCCAGCAGCTTGTCGGGTACTGGGGCCAACGTCCTGACTTTC. Its translation is CASSLSGTGANVLTF.

The chain joins TRBV18 to TRBJ2-2; no clear D. From germline, CDR1 is KGHSH and CDR2 LQKENI. The CDR3 spans 14 residues. Trimming stripped 0 bases from V and 4 bases from J, with 6 bases between. CDR3 DNA sequence: TGTGCCAGCTCACCACCGCCAGCCACCGGGGAGCTGTTTTTT. It encodes CASSPPPATGELFF.

Many counts were recorded for this clonotype. This chain uses TRBV20-1 with TRBJ1-5, with D uncertain. CDR3 length equals 15 residues. V gave up 3 bases and J gave up 5 bases, with 17 bases separating them. From germline, CDR1 is DFQATT and CDR2 SNEGSKA (reference sequence). In nucleotides, the CDR3 is TGCAGTGCTAGCCCGGGCGGGGATGCCGATCAGCCCCAGCATTTT. This translates into CSASPGGDADQPQHF.

This clonotype was seen at least ten times. The chain uses TRBV12-5 and TRBJ1-1; TRBD1 matches 10 bases. Looked up from germline, CDR1 is LGHNT and CDR2 is FRNRAP. The CDR3 has 14 residues. Trimming cost V 5 bases and J 6 bases; bases outside gene matches: 6. CDR3 DNA: TGTGCTAGTGGTATAGGACAGGGGGTACCTGAAGCTTTCTTT. Amino acids: CASGIGQGVPEAFF.

This clonotype was found many times. The genes are TRBV6-5 and TRBJ2-5; D assignment may be TRBD1 or TRBD2 (6 bases each). The CDR3 has 12 amino acids. Germline assignment: CDR1 MNHEY and CDR2 SVGAGI. V was pared by 0 bases and J by 9 bases, with 8 bases between. The CDR3 DNA reads TGTGCCAGCAGTTACTCCGGGGGCCCCCAGTACTTC. Encoded protein: CASSYSGGPQYF.

This clonotype was found many times. V gene TRBV6-2 or TRBV6-3 combines with J gene TRBJ1-5; no clear D gene. CDR1 MNHEY and CDR2 SVGEGT come from the germline V gene. Trimming pared 0 bases from V and 6 bases from J, leaving 21 bases between. There are 18 residues in the CDR3. The CDR3 reads CASSYSIHGAGPSQPQHF. The DNA of the CDR3 is TGTGCCAGCAGTTACTCGATCCACGGAGCCGGGCCCTCTCAGCCCCAGCATTTT.

Many counts were recorded for this clonotype. V is TRBV7-9 and J is TRBJ2-7; weak D call: TRBD2 (6 bases). This CDR3 comprises 16 residues. Germline CDR1 is SEHNR and CDR2 is FQNEAQ (reference sequence). Between the trimmed V and J ends, which lost 4 bases and 2 bases, there was a span of 18 bases. The CDR3, as DNA: TGTGCCAGCAGCTCCCCGTTAGCTAGCGCTGCCTACGAGCAGTACTTC. It is translated as CASSSPLASAAYEQYF.

This clonotype was seen a handful of times. With a much larger clone just one base away, this may be a read error. The rearrangement joins TRBV7-6 to TRBJ2-7, with D uncertain. Germline CDR1 is SGHVS and CDR2 is FNYEAQ. The CDR3 extends over 14 amino acids. Trimming cost V 3 bases and J 0 bases, with 9 bases left between them. CDR3 amino acids: CASSLGRFSYEQYV. The CDR3 DNA reads TGTGCCAGCAGCTTGGGCAGATTCTCCTACGAGCAGTACGTC.

This clonotype was found many times. The chain couples TRBV12-5 to TRBJ1-3; D call uncertain. Germline lookup yields CDR1 LGHNT and CDR2 FRNRAP. CDR3 length: 15 residues. V lost 2 bases to trimming and J lost 0 bases, with 8 bases between them. CDR3 loop: CASGLNAGSGNTIYF. The CDR3 DNA reads as TGTGCTAGTGGTTTGAATGCGGGCTCTGGAAACACCATATATTTT.

This clonotype has ten or more counts. The chain couples TRBV20-1 to TRBJ2-6; 8 nucleotides agree with TRBD2. In germline, CDR1 is DFQATT, CDR2 SNEGSKA (reference sequence). V lost 7 bases and J lost 0; bases outside the gene matches: 14. The length of the CDR3 is 18 residues. DNA for the CDR3: TGCAGTGTTGAAGAGGCGGGGGGCATCTCCTCTGGGGCCAACGTCCTGACTTTC. Its protein product is CSVEEAGGISSGANVLTF.

This clonotype was detected ten times or more. The genes are TRBV5-6 and TRBJ1-1; no reliable D call. V lost 0 bases and J lost 5, with 17 bases in between. The CDR3 loop spans 16 amino acids. Germline CDR1 and CDR2: SGHDT and YYEEEE. The CDR3 sequence: CASSLGHSRDGTEAFF. The CDR3, as DNA: TGTGCCAGCAGCTTGGGGCACAGTAGAGACGGGACTGAAGCTTTCTTT.

In DNA, the CDR3 is TGCGCCAGCAGCCAAGATGGGGTCGAGGATACGCAGTATTTT. Translation gives CASSQDGVEDTQYF. The chain uses TRBV4-3 and TRBJ2-3, with no clear D. Germline lookup yields CDR1 LGHNA and CDR2 YSLEER. The CDR3 sequence is 14 residues long. Trimming cost V 0 bases and J 6 bases, with 10 bases left between them.

This clonotype was observed at least ten times. The chain is built from TRBV7-2 and TRBJ2-3, with D perhaps TRBD2 (7 bases). The V end lost 3 bases, the J end lost 4 bases, and 11 bases lay between the germline ends. Germline-derived CDR1 and CDR2 are SGHTA and FQGNSA. The CDR3 extends over 14 amino acids. The CDR3 DNA is TGTGCCAGCAGCTTCGGGGGGCCGGCAGATACGCAGTATTTT. It specifies CASSFGGPADTQYF.

This clonotype was picked up many times. The V call is TRBV10-1, the J call TRBJ2-3; D remains unclear. The CDR3 spans 14 residues. CDR1 is WNHNN, CDR2 SYGVQD, per germline (reference sequence). The ends were cut back, 5 bases at V and 2 bases at J, with 11 bases in the middle. The CDR3 region is CASSNTGYTDTQYF. DNA of the CDR3: TGCGCCAGCAGTAATACCGGATACACAGATACGCAGTATTTT.

This clonotype was found a few times. The rearrangement uses TRBV5-1 and TRBJ2-3; possibly TRBD1 for D (6 bases). Trimming pared 2 bases from V and 4 bases from J, leaving 11 bases between. The CDR3 length is 14 residues. The germline V gene encodes CDR1 SGHRS and CDR2 YFSETQ. CDR3 in DNA: TGCGCCAGCAGCTTCCGACAGGCTCCAGATACGCAGTATTTT. This codes for CASSFRQAPDTQYF.

This clonotype was seen ten or more times. The chain uses TRBV7-8 and TRBJ1-2; possible D gene TRBD1, 5 bases. CDR3 length equals 13 residues. Germline CDR1 and CDR2: SGHVS and FQNEAQ. V lost 4 bases and J lost 2, with 8 bases in between. CDR3 coding DNA: TGTGCCAGCAGCTATGGGGGGAACTATGGCTACACCTTC. It translates to CASSYGGNYGYTF.

This clonotype was seen repeatedly, ten times or more. This chain links TRBV5-8 with TRBJ1-4, with D perhaps TRBD1 (5 bases). Trimming pared 5 bases from V and 5 bases from J, leaving 19 bases between. The CDR3 is made up of 16 amino acids. CDR1 is SGHTS and CDR2 is YDEGEE in the germline V gene. The CDR3 bases are TGTGCCAGCAGGCTCTGGCAGGGCGCCCCCAATGAAAAACTGTTTTTT. This encodes CASRLWQGAPNEKLFF. Based on the CDR3 plus reference TRBV5-8 and TRBJ1-4, the full variable domain is EAGVTQSPTHLIKTRGQQATLRCSPISGHTSVYWYQQALGLGLQFLLWYDEGEERNRGNFPPRFSGRQFPNYSSELNVNALELEDSALYLCASRLWQGAPNEKLFFGSGTQLSVL.

This clonotype was picked up many times. This chain links TRBV18 with TRBJ1-4, with 12 nucleotides matching TRBD1. Germline CDR1 and CDR2: KGHSH and LQKENI. The junction had 6 bases not matched to a gene; V was cut back by 3 bases and J by 7 bases. This CDR3 spans 16 amino acids. The CDR3 DNA sequence: TGTGCCAGCTCACCCGGGACAGGGGGCCTTATTGAAAAACTGTTTTTT. Its translation: CASSPGTGGLIEKLFF.